This T cell receptor (beta chain) was captured in a study of blood T cell repertoires in COVID-19. The overall study: There were acute and convalescent COVID-19 samples, and they came from the United States, Italy and Spain. Sample material is recorded as cDNA or gDNA derived from T cells, B-cell-depleted T cells, or PBMCs.

The method was immunoSEQ multiplex PCR; TCRdb's version includes in-frame clones alone and lacks a portion of them. Of about 400,000 clones in the sample, more than 80% were seen once. This clonotype originated in a woman aged 25-40 years with active or convalescent COVID-19. The sequenced material came from peripheral blood.

CDR3 sequence: CASSQAQGRTEAFF. CDR3 DNA sequence: TGCGCCAGCAGCCAAGCTCAGGGGCGCACTGAAGCTTTCTTT. The chain employs TRBV4-1 and TRBJ1-1; perhaps TRBD1 as D (6 bases). The CDR3 runs 14 residues. CDR1 is MGHRA, CDR2 YSYEKL, per germline. The V end was cut by 1 base, the J end by 4 bases, with 10 bases between.